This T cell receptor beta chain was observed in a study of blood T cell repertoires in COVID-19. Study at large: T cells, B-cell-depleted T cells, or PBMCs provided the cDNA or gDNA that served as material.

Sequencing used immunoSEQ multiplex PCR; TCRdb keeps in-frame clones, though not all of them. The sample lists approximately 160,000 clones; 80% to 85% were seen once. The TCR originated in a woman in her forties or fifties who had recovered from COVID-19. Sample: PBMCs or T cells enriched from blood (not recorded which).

CDR3 sequence (DNA): TGTGCCAGCAGCTCGCCGCAGCAGGGAGGCCTGTATAGCAATCAGCCCCAGCATTTT. It is translated as CASSSPQQGGLYSNQPQHF. The chain uses TRBV7-2 and TRBJ1-5; D perhaps matches TRBD1 (5 bases). V was trimmed by 4 bases and J by 0 bases, leaving 22 bases between them. The CDR3 has 19 amino acids. Germline values: CDR1 SGHTA, CDR2 FQGNSA.